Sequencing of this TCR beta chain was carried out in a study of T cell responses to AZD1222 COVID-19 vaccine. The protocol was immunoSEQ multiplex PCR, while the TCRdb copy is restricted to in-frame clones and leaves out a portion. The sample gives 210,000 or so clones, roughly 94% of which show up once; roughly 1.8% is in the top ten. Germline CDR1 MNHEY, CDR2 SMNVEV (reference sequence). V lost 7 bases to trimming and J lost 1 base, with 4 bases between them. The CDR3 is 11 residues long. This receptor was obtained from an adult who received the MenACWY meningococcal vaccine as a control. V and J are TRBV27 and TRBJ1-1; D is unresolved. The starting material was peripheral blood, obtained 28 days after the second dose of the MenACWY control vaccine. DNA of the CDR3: TGTGCCAGCATGCGGAACACTGAAGCTTTCTTT. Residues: CASMRNTEAFF.